These T cell receptor beta chains were read from a single sample in a study of identical twins. TCRdb redid the calling of the 5' RACE reads with MiXCR, one entry per CDR3 protein. Of hundreds of thousands of distinct CDR3 sequences in the sample, 9% to 15% were seen once. Another study also made use of these data, one on yellow fever vaccine responses in identical twins.

Sequenced: PBMCs. Every receptor here comes from a woman aged 18-35 years in good health. Both conserved end residues are part of each CDR3. A D gene is named only where the DNA matches it firmly. Some rows mark clone size as missing; the rest say once, few, many or name a class of expanded clone.

cdr3_nt cdr3_aa v_call d_call j_call clone_size
TGTGCCAGCACTCCAGACAGGGGGCCGCAAGAGACCCAGTACTTC CASTPDRGPQETQYF TRBV6-1 TRBD1 TRBJ2-5 few
TGTGCCAGCAGTTTGAGGCAGGGGGTTTTACCTGAAGCTTTCTTT CASSLRQGVLPEAFF TRBV28 TRBD1 TRBJ1-1 few
TGTGCCAGCACCAAGAGGGTTGGTACGCAGTATTTT CASTKRVGTQYF TRBV6-2/TRBV6-3 - TRBJ2-3 few
TGTGCCAGCAGTGAGCAGGGCGTCTATGGCTACACCTTC CASSEQGVYGYTF TRBV2 - TRBJ1-2 many
TGTGCCAGTAGTAGACGACTAGCGGGGAAGGTCTTCAATGAGCAGTTCTTC CASSRRLAGKVFNEQFF TRBV19 TRBD2 TRBJ2-1 few
TGTGCCACCAGTGAAGGGACAGGGGGCACCAAAAACATTCAGTACTTC CATSEGTGGTKNIQYF TRBV24-1 TRBD1 TRBJ2-4 -
TGCAGTGCCGAGGGGGACCTGATAAACATTCAGTACTTC CSAEGDLINIQYF TRBV20-1 - TRBJ2-4 few
TGCAGTGGAATAGCGGGGGGCGCGACCGGGGAGCTGTTTTTT CSGIAGGATGELFF TRBV20-1 TRBD2 TRBJ2-2 -
TGTGCCAGCAGCCAGGTCGGACTAGCGGACCGAAAAAACATTCAGTACTTC CASSQVGLADRKNIQYF TRBV7-9 TRBD2 TRBJ2-4 -
TGTGCCAGCATAAGGGGCGGGACTAGCGGGAGGGAGCAGTTCTTC CASIRGGTSGREQFF TRBV6-1 TRBD2 TRBJ2-1 few
TGTGCCACAGCCGAGGGCTCGTCCACCGGGGAGCTGTTTTTT CATAEGSSTGELFF TRBV15 - TRBJ2-2 few
TGTGCCAGTAGTTCAGGGGGCCAGTCTGGGCTAGCCAAAAACATTCAGTACTTC CASSSGGQSGLAKNIQYF TRBV19 TRBD1 TRBJ2-4 few
TGTGCCAGTAGTAAGACTAGCGGGAGCCCTTCCTACAATGAGCAGTCCTTC CASSKTSGSPSYNEQSF TRBV19 TRBD2 TRBJ2-1 -
TGTGCCAGCAGCTTAGAATTTGTGTACGAGCAGTACTTC CASSLEFVYEQYF TRBV11-3 - TRBJ2-7 once
TGCAGTGCTAGGGAGCCTGAACCCAGCAATCAGCCCCAGCATTTT CSAREPEPSNQPQHF TRBV20-1 - TRBJ1-5 -
TGCGCCAGCAGCGGGGGCCACAGGGAATGGCAAGAGACCCAGTACTTC CASSGGHREWQETQYF TRBV10-2 - TRBJ2-5 -
TGTGCCAGCAGTTACCCCCCAGGCGGTTCCTACAATGAGCAGTTCTTC CASSYPPGGSYNEQFF TRBV6-2/TRBV6-3 - TRBJ2-1 few
TGTGCCAGCTCACCACGACTAGCCGACCAAGAGACCCAGTACTTC CASSPRLADQETQYF TRBV18 TRBD2 TRBJ2-5 few
TGCAGTGCTAGAAGGTTCTCCAGTTTAGACGGAGAGACCCAGTACTTC CSARRFSSLDGETQYF TRBV20-1 - TRBJ2-5 few
TGCGCCAGCAGCCAAGAGAGGGACTTCTCCTACGAGCAGTACTTC CASSQERDFSYEQYF TRBV4-1 - TRBJ2-7 few
TGTGCCAGCAGCCAAGGGTCTATTGAAGCTTTCTTT CASSQGSIEAFF TRBV4-2 - TRBJ1-1 few
TGTGCCAGCAGCTTACCCAGAGGACAGTTTCAAGAGACCCAGTACTTC CASSLPRGQFQETQYF TRBV7-7 - TRBJ2-5 -
TGTGCCAGCCGGGCAGGGGCCAATGAGCAGTTCTTC CASRAGANEQFF TRBV7-9 - TRBJ2-1 few
TGCAGCGTTGAAGGTTTGAGGGGGCATAGGGAGACCCAGTACTTC CSVEGLRGHRETQYF TRBV29-1 TRBD1 TRBJ2-5 -
TGTGCCAGCAGTTTGTTCCTAGCGGGAGGCAATGAGCAGTTCTTC CASSLFLAGGNEQFF TRBV28 TRBD2 TRBJ2-1 few
TGCAGTGCTAGAGACGCCCTAGCGGGGGTTCCCAGCTCCTACAATGAGCAGTTCTTC CSARDALAGVPSSYNEQFF TRBV20-1 TRBD2 TRBJ2-1 -
TGTGCCAGCAGTGACTCGACTAGCGGGGACACAGATACGCAGTATTTT CASSDSTSGDTDTQYF TRBV6-4 TRBD2 TRBJ2-3 many
TGTGCCAGCAGTTTTGACAGGGTCGGCACCGGGGAGCTGTTTTTT CASSFDRVGTGELFF TRBV12-3/TRBV12-4 TRBD1 TRBJ2-2 -
TGCGCCAGCAGCCAAGATAGGGTCAGGGGATACGAGCAGTACTTC CASSQDRVRGYEQYF TRBV4-1 - TRBJ2-7 -
TGTGCCAGCAGCCTCCCTAGCGGGATGAAGTCAAACATTCAGTACTTC CASSLPSGMKSNIQYF TRBV27 TRBD2 TRBJ2-4 -
TGTGCCAGCAGACCCCGACTAGCGGGAGTGAGCGGGGAGCTGTTTTTT CASRPRLAGVSGELFF TRBV12-3/TRBV12-4 TRBD2 TRBJ2-2 -
TGTGCCAGCAGCCTCGGACAGGGGGTAGGGAATGAGCAGTTCTTC CASSLGQGVGNEQFF TRBV11-2 TRBD1 TRBJ2-1 many
TGCGCCTGCGGGGACGGGACCCAAGAGACCCAGTACTTC CACGDGTQETQYF TRBV5-1 - TRBJ2-5 -
TGTGCCAGCAAAGAAGACAAGGTGGAGACCCAGTACTTC CASKEDKVETQYF TRBV12-3/TRBV12-4 - TRBJ2-5 -
TGTGCCAGCAGCCCTGTAAGCGGGTCCTACAATGAGCAGTTCTTC CASSPVSGSYNEQFF TRBV9 - TRBJ2-1 few
TGCGCCAGCAGGGAGGGACTAACGAACACCGGGGAGCTGTTTTTT CASREGLTNTGELFF TRBV5-1 TRBD2 TRBJ2-2 few
TGTGCCAGCTCACAAACCGGGACAGCAACTGACCCAACGCAGTATTTT CASSQTGTATDPTQYF TRBV18 TRBD1 TRBJ2-3 -
TGTGCCAGCACCTCAGAGGGGGGAGCGAACACTGAAGCTTTCTTT CASTSEGGANTEAFF TRBV2 - TRBJ1-1 many
TGCGCCAGCAGCTTTTTACCTACGACAGGGAGCGGCCGCAATGAGCAGTTCTTC CASSFLPTTGSGRNEQFF TRBV5-1 TRBD1 TRBJ2-1 -
TGTGCCATCAGTGAAAGAGATTCCCCCGCCGGGTCCCAGCATTTT CAISERDSPAGSQHF TRBV10-3 - TRBJ1-5 many
TGTGCCACCAGTGAACCCGACGGCCAAGAGACCCAGTACTTC CATSEPDGQETQYF TRBV24-1 - TRBJ2-5 many
TGTGCCAGCAGCCCGCGGGGTTGGGGCAATGAGCAGTTCTTC CASSPRGWGNEQFF TRBV11-3 - TRBJ2-1 few
TGTGCCAGCAGCCGAAAACTCACAGATACGCAGTATTTT CASSRKLTDTQYF TRBV7-8 - TRBJ2-3 many
TGCGCCAGTCAGACTAGCGGGGGCCAAGAGACCCAGTACTTC CASQTSGGQETQYF TRBV5-1 TRBD2 TRBJ2-5 few